Listed below are T cell receptor beta chains from one sample, sequenced in a study of T-cell memory formation after mild COVID-19. TCRdb re-called the 5' RACE reads with MiXCR, one entry per CDR3 protein. The data hold roughly 400,000 distinct CDR3 sequences, with around 17% observed a single time. The source material was PBMCs or a T cell subset sorted from them (not recorded which). The receptors come from a young man who had mild COVID-19 (a few samples of this study predate the infection). Cell type and time point are not known. Both conserved end residues are part of each CDR3. The order of the fields is D gene, V gene, J gene, clone size, CDR3 DNA, CDR3 protein. A D gene is named only where the DNA matches it firmly. Rows may omit the clone size; those that give it use once, few, many or a size class.

d_call: TRBD2; v_call: TRBV20-1; j_call: TRBJ2-3; clone_size: .; cdr3_nt: TGCAGTGCCAGCAGCGGGGGGGCCACAGATACGCAGTATTTT; cdr3_aa: CSASSGGATDTQYF
d_call: .; v_call: TRBV6-2/TRBV6-3; j_call: TRBJ2-1; clone_size: .; cdr3_nt: TGTGCCAGCAGTTGGGGGGCCTACAATGAGCAGTTCTTC; cdr3_aa: CASSWGAYNEQFF
d_call: .; v_call: TRBV20-1; j_call: TRBJ1-1; clone_size: once; cdr3_nt: TGCAGTGCTAGAGAGTCCAGACGTCTAGCAGTTAACACTGAAGCTTTCTTT; cdr3_aa: CSARESRRLAVNTEAFF
d_call: TRBD2; v_call: TRBV12-3/TRBV12-4; j_call: TRBJ2-3; clone_size: .; cdr3_nt: TGTGCCAGCAGTTCTTTGACTAGCGGGGGGGCTGGAGATACGCAGTATTTT; cdr3_aa: CASSSLTSGGAGDTQYF
d_call: TRBD1; v_call: TRBV7-2; j_call: TRBJ2-2; clone_size: .; cdr3_nt: TGTGCCAGCAGACCGGGACAGGGGGCTTTCGGGGAGCTGTTTTTT; cdr3_aa: CASRPGQGAFGELFF
d_call: .; v_call: TRBV30; j_call: TRBJ1-1; clone_size: .; cdr3_nt: TGTGCCTGGAGTGTCCAGCCGAACACTGAAGCTTTCTTT; cdr3_aa: CAWSVQPNTEAFF
d_call: .; v_call: TRBV5-6; j_call: TRBJ2-3; clone_size: .; cdr3_nt: TGTGCCAGCAGCTTGTGGGGAAGGTTTAACACAGATACGCAGTATTTT; cdr3_aa: CASSLWGRFNTDTQYF
d_call: TRBD1; v_call: TRBV28; j_call: TRBJ2-1; clone_size: .; cdr3_nt: TGTGCCAGCAGTGGGACAGGGGGGGCCTACAATGAGCAGTTCTTC; cdr3_aa: CASSGTGGAYNEQFF
d_call: .; v_call: TRBV20-1; j_call: TRBJ2-2; clone_size: .; cdr3_nt: TGCAGTGCTATTCGGGGTAACACCGGGGAGCTGTTTTTT; cdr3_aa: CSAIRGNTGELFF
d_call: .; v_call: TRBV27; j_call: TRBJ2-7; clone_size: few; cdr3_nt: TGTGCCAGCAGTTTATCGTGGGGGACTCCCAACTCCGAGCAGTACTTC; cdr3_aa: CASSLSWGTPNSEQYF
d_call: .; v_call: TRBV4-1; j_call: TRBJ1-1; clone_size: few; cdr3_nt: TGCGCCAGCAGCCGAACCCAGGAGAGGGTGGCTGAAGCTTTCTTT; cdr3_aa: CASSRTQERVAEAFF
d_call: .; v_call: TRBV7-9; j_call: TRBJ2-4; clone_size: few; cdr3_nt: TGTGCCAGCAGTCCCGGACCCGGGGTGGAAAACATTCAGTACTTC; cdr3_aa: CASSPGPGVENIQYF
d_call: .; v_call: TRBV6-5; j_call: TRBJ2-2; clone_size: .; cdr3_nt: TGTGCCAGCAGTTACTCCATTCTGAACACCGGGGAGATGTTTTTT; cdr3_aa: CASSYSILNTGEMFF
d_call: .; v_call: TRBV4-3; j_call: TRBJ1-5; clone_size: few; cdr3_nt: TGCGCCAGCAGCCAGGAGGGGGGATATCCCCAGCATTTT; cdr3_aa: CASSQEGGYPQHF
d_call: TRBD1; v_call: TRBV7-2; j_call: TRBJ2-3; clone_size: few; cdr3_nt: TGTGCCAGCACGGACAGGGTCACCCCCGGTACGCAGTATTTT; cdr3_aa: CASTDRVTPGTQYF
d_call: .; v_call: TRBV6-2/TRBV6-3; j_call: TRBJ2-3; clone_size: .; cdr3_nt: TGTGCCAGCAGTTACGCCCCGGGGGCCAACAAAGATACGCAGTATTTT; cdr3_aa: CASSYAPGANKDTQYF
d_call: TRBD2; v_call: TRBV20-1; j_call: TRBJ2-1; clone_size: .; cdr3_nt: TGCAGTGCTCTTAGCGGGGGGGGTTACAATGAGCAGTTCTTC; cdr3_aa: CSALSGGGYNEQFF
d_call: TRBD2; v_call: TRBV4-1; j_call: TRBJ2-2; clone_size: .; cdr3_nt: TGCGCCAGCAGCCAAGTATATGGCCTAGCGGGGGGGAACACCGGGGAGCTGTTTTTT; cdr3_aa: CASSQVYGLAGGNTGELFF
d_call: .; v_call: TRBV14; j_call: TRBJ2-1; clone_size: .; cdr3_nt: TGTGCCAGCAGTCCTATATCCTACAATGAGCAGTTCTTC; cdr3_aa: CASSPISYNEQFF
d_call: .; v_call: TRBV29-1; j_call: TRBJ2-3; clone_size: .; cdr3_nt: TGCAGCGTTTACCTCCGGGGATCTGGCACAGATACGCAGTATTTT; cdr3_aa: CSVYLRGSGTDTQYF
d_call: .; v_call: TRBV7-2; j_call: TRBJ2-2; clone_size: many; cdr3_nt: TGTGCCAGCAGCTTAGATTCGAACACCGGGGAGCTGTTTTTT; cdr3_aa: CASSLDSNTGELFF
d_call: .; v_call: TRBV5-1; j_call: TRBJ1-1; clone_size: .; cdr3_nt: TGCGCCAGCAGCGCGGGAGGCCCTGAAGCTTTCTTT; cdr3_aa: CASSAGGPEAFF
d_call: .; v_call: TRBV7-9; j_call: TRBJ1-6; clone_size: .; cdr3_nt: TGTGCCAGCAGCTCCCCCGTAGGCGGGGACTCACCCCTCCACTTT; cdr3_aa: CASSSPVGGDSPLHF
d_call: .; v_call: TRBV7-2; j_call: TRBJ1-1; clone_size: few; cdr3_nt: TGTGCCAGCAGCTTAGTTGCTAATTCGGGCACTGAAGCTTTCTTT; cdr3_aa: CASSLVANSGTEAFF
d_call: TRBD2; v_call: TRBV25-1; j_call: TRBJ2-1; clone_size: few; cdr3_nt: TGTGCCAGCAGTGGCCTCTTGCGGGGGGGCAACAATGAGCAGTTCTTC; cdr3_aa: CASSGLLRGGNNEQFF
d_call: .; v_call: TRBV28; j_call: TRBJ2-3; clone_size: .; cdr3_nt: TGTGCCAGCAGTTTGGGAACACCCACAGATACGAAGTATTTT; cdr3_aa: CASSLGTPTDTKYF
d_call: .; v_call: TRBV20-1; j_call: TRBJ2-1; clone_size: few; cdr3_nt: TGCAGTGCTAGAAACCTCATGGGAAATGAGCAGTTCTTC; cdr3_aa: CSARNLMGNEQFF
d_call: .; v_call: TRBV6-2/TRBV6-3; j_call: TRBJ1-1; clone_size: .; cdr3_nt: TGTGCCAGCAGTTACTCCGGAGGGGCTGAAGCTTTCTTT; cdr3_aa: CASSYSGGAEAFF
d_call: TRBD2; v_call: TRBV30; j_call: TRBJ2-1; clone_size: .; cdr3_nt: TGTGCCACCCTAGCGGGGGGCTCCTACAATGAGCAGTTCTTC; cdr3_aa: CATLAGGSYNEQFF
d_call: TRBD2; v_call: TRBV20-1; j_call: TRBJ2-5; clone_size: once; cdr3_nt: TGCAGTGCTAGGTCCAGCGGGGGGACCCCAGAGACCCAGTACTTC; cdr3_aa: CSARSSGGTPETQYF